Below, 24 T cell receptor beta chains from the same sample are listed, as sequenced in a study of CD4+ T cells in melanoma. Assay used: immunoSEQ multiplex PCR; TCRdb lists only in-frame clones, some missing. The sample has about 140,000 clones; about nine tenths are singletons. The receptor set was obtained from a human donor with melanoma.

The rearrangement uses TRBV5-1 and TRBJ2-6; maybe TRBD1 (6 bases). This CDR3 has 14 residues. V lost 5 bases, J lost 1 base, and 7 bases lay in between. Germline CDR1 and CDR2: SGHRS and YFSETQ. The CDR3 loop reads CASRQGSGANVLTF. The CDR3 region has the DNA TGCGCCAGCAGACAGGGTTCTGGGGCCAACGTCCTGACTTTC. Looking up the rest from reference TRBV5-1 and TRBJ2-6 gives the full variable domain: KAGVTQTPRYLIKTRGQQVTLSCSPISGHRSVSWYQQTPGQGLQFLFEYFSETQRNKGNFPGRFSGRQFSNSRSEMNVSTLELGDSALYLCASRQGSGANVLTFGAGSRLTVL.

The chain carries TRBV4-1 and TRBJ2-1; D is undetermined. The CDR3 extends over 15 amino acids. Germline-derived CDR1 and CDR2 are MGHRA and YSYEKL. Trimming cost V 0 bases and J 1 base, with 7 bases left between them. CDR3 bases: TGCGCCAGCAGCCAAGATCGCGGATCCTACAATGAGCAGTTCTTC. As protein: CASSQDRGSYNEQFF.

The CDR3 DNA reads as TGCAGCAGAACCGGGGAGCTGTTTTTT. It yields the protein CSRTGELFF. J is TRBJ2-2 and V is TRBV29-1; D gene unclear. The CDR3 loop spans 9 amino acids. Trimming left V 8 bases short and J 5 bases short, with 3 bases between. Germline V gene lookup returns CDR1 SQVTM and CDR2 ANQGSEA.

This chain connects TRBV18 to TRBJ1-2; D not certain. CDR1 is KGHSH, CDR2 LQKENI, per germline. Trimming cost V 2 bases and J 1 base, with 11 bases left between them. This CDR3 contains 15 residues. In DNA, the CDR3 is TGTGCCAGCTCACCAAATACCCAGCTTAACTATGGCTACACCTTC. This sequence encodes CASSPNTQLNYGYTF.

V usage is TRBV11-2 and J usage is TRBJ2-3; D gene ambiguous. The CDR3 sequence is 11 residues long. Germline assignment: CDR1 SGHAT and CDR2 FQNNGV. The V end was cut by 5 bases, the J end by 2 bases, with 2 bases between. CDR3 in DNA: TGTGCCAGCAGCGTCACAGATACGCAGTATTTT. This encodes CASSVTDTQYF.

The gene calls are TRBV18 and TRBJ2-7, with 10 positions matching TRBD1. J gave up 4 bases and V 0 bases, and 6 bases lay outside the gene matches. CDR1 and CDR2 from the germline V gene are KGHSH and LQKENI. The CDR3 is 16 amino acids. The CDR3 DNA reads TGTGCCAGCTCACCACCGTTCGGGACAGGGGTATACGAGCAGTACTTC. Protein: CASSPPFGTGVYEQYF.

J is TRBJ2-2 and V is TRBV7-3; D remains unclear. V lost 4 bases, J lost 5 bases, and 11 bases lay in between. This CDR3 has 14 amino acids. Per germline, CDR1 SGHTA and CDR2 FQGTGA. The CDR3 coding sequence is TGTGCCAGCAGCTATCGTAGTGGGACCGGGGAGCTGTTTTTT. Protein: CASSYRSGTGELFF.

This chain's CDR3 is CASSLSGQGTYNEQFF. The CDR3 DNA reads TGTGCCAGCAGCTTATCGGGACAGGGGACCTACAATGAGCAGTTCTTC. V and J are TRBV5-6 and TRBJ2-1; 10 bases map to TRBD1. V was clipped by 2 bases and J by 2 bases; unmatched bases: 4. This CDR3 has 16 amino acids. Per the germline V gene, CDR1 is SGHDT and CDR2 is YYEEEE.

The J gene is TRBJ2-3, the V gene TRBV9, with 8 bases aligning to TRBD1. Germline V gives CDR1 SGDLS, CDR2 YYNGEE. V was pared by 3 bases and J by 5 bases, with 8 bases of the junction left unmatched. CDR3 length equals 15 residues. The CDR3 here is CASSARQGLVDTQYF. CDR3 nucleotides: TGTGCCAGCAGCGCTCGACAGGGGTTGGTAGATACGCAGTATTTT.

The rearrangement links TRBV18 to TRBJ1-2, with 7 bases aligning to TRBD1. V lost 1 base to trimming and J lost 3 bases; unmatched junction nucleotides: 5. The CDR3 is made up of 15 amino acids. Germline V gene sequence: CDR1 KGHSH, CDR2 LQKENI. The CDR3 DNA is TGTGCCAGCTCACCACTGACAGGGTGGGACTATGGCTACACCTTC. Encoded protein: CASSPLTGWDYGYTF.

In its sample, this clone was seen a few times. The chain combines TRBV2 with TRBJ1-1; possible D gene TRBD1, 5 bases. Deletions cut 5 bases from V and 7 bases from J, with 14 bases between. From germline, CDR1 is SNHLY and CDR2 FYNNEI. The CDR3 totals 13 residues. The CDR3 here is CASSRGAFGEAFF. The DNA for the CDR3 is TGTGCCAGCAGTCGCGGGGCTTTTGGTGAAGCTTTCTTT.

The chain combines TRBV5-4 with TRBJ2-3; 13 bases are a match to TRBD2. Germline V gene data show CDR1 as SGHNT and CDR2 as YYREEE (reference sequence). Trimming removed 1 base from V and 6 bases from J; junction bases left unmatched: 11. This CDR3 is 18 amino acids long. CDR3 sequence: CASSLLTGGTSGDDTQYF. CDR3 DNA: TGTGCCAGCAGCTTGTTAACTGGCGGGACTAGCGGGGACGATACGCAGTATTTT.

In its sample, this clone was seen once. The chain has TRBV27 and TRBJ2-3; 8 bases map to TRBD2. The CDR3 sequence is 16 residues long. Trimming took 5 bases from V and 2 from J; bases not matched to a gene: 9. Per the germline V gene, CDR1 is MNHEY and CDR2 is SMNVEV (reference sequence). The CDR3 nucleotides are TGTGCCAGCAGTCCGGGACGGGGGGGCCCCACAGATACGCAGTATTTT. Protein sequence: CASSPGRGGPTDTQYF.

Points on this clone: A junction end diverges from the germline sequence, so it may reflect a read error. This chain uses TRBV6-6 with TRBJ1-1, with D maybe TRBD1 (6 bases). Germline V CDR1 and CDR2: MNHNY, SVGAGI (reference sequence). This CDR3 contains 13 residues. In DNA form, the CDR3 reads TGTGCCCGCAGTTCCCGGACAGACACTGAAGCTTTCTTT. The encoded protein is CARSSRTDTEAFF.

This clone was picked up a small number of times. The chain combines TRBV7-9 with TRBJ1-1; TRBD1 might be the D (6 bases). This CDR3 is built from 12 residues. Trimming cost V 6 bases and J 11 bases, with 16 bases left between them. The germline CDR1 and CDR2 sequences are SEHNR and FQNEAQ (reference sequence). The CDR3 reads CASSRGTRRAFF. CDR3 sequence (DNA): TGTGCCAGCAGTCGGGGGACACGACGGGCTTTCTTT. The variable domain in full, completed from reference TRBV7-9 and TRBJ1-1, reads DTGVSQNPRHKITKRGQNVTFRCDPISEHNRLYWYRQTLGQGPEFLTYFQNEAQLEKSRLLSDRFSAERPKGSFSTLEIQRTEQGDSAMYLCASSRGTRRAFFGQGTRLTVV.

This clone has a single count. This chain joins TRBV5-1 and TRBJ2-2, with D possibly being TRBD1 (6 bases). CDR1 and CDR2 (germline): SGHRS, YFSETQ. The CDR3 is 15 amino acids. The V end lost 3 bases, the J end lost 0 bases, and 9 bases lay between the germline ends. CDR3 nucleotides: TGCGCCAGCAGCTACAGGGCTCCGAACACCGGGGAGCTGTTTTTT. Translation gives CASSYRAPNTGELFF.

CDR3 nucleotides: TGCGCCAGCAGCTCCATTGGCAGCATCCCCTACGAGCAGTACTTC. It is translated as CASSSIGSIPYEQYF. This chain links TRBV5-1 with TRBJ2-7; D is unclear. Germline loops: CDR1 SGHRS, CDR2 YFSETQ. The CDR3 length is 15 residues. V was shortened by 3 bases and J by 2 bases, with 15 bases between the two germline ends.

The genes are TRBV9 and TRBJ2-3, with 8 bases fitting TRBD2. The CDR3 is 16 residues long. CDR1 is SGDLS and CDR2 is YYNGEE in the germline V gene. V lost 0 bases to trimming and J lost 5 bases; unmatched junction nucleotides: 8. The CDR3: CASSVGPGGPGDTQYF. CDR3 DNA: TGTGCCAGCAGCGTAGGCCCGGGGGGGCCCGGAGATACGCAGTATTTT.

The CDR3 protein is CASSGLIGSTDTQYF. For the CDR3, the DNA is TGCGCCAGCAGTGGACTGATCGGCAGCACAGATACGCAGTATTTT. The chain carries TRBV10-1 and TRBJ2-3; D gene uncertain. Germline V gene sequence: CDR1 WNHNN, CDR2 SYGVQD (reference sequence). Deletions cut 4 bases from V and 0 bases from J, with 11 bases between. The CDR3 runs 15 residues.

This chain uses TRBV19 with TRBJ1-3; possible D gene TRBD1, 6 bases. Germline CDR1 LNHDA, CDR2 SQIVND (reference sequence). This CDR3 has 16 residues. V lost 3 bases and J 0 bases, leaving 12 bases between the germline ends. The CDR3 here is CASSIPGQSSGNTIYF. The CDR3 region has the DNA TGTGCCAGTAGTATCCCTGGACAGTCCTCTGGAAACACCATATATTTT.

The chain carries TRBV29-1 and TRBJ1-1; 10 nucleotides match TRBD1. This CDR3 is built from 13 residues. Germline values: CDR1 SQVTM, CDR2 ANQGSEA. V was pared by 5 bases and J by 2 bases, with 2 bases of the junction left unmatched. The CDR3 sequence is CSVRQGANTEAFF. In DNA form, the CDR3 reads TGCAGCGTTCGACAGGGGGCTAACACTGAAGCTTTCTTT.

V usage is TRBV27 and J usage is TRBJ1-1, with a weak D call TRBD1 (5 bases). Trimming removed 6 bases at V and 7 bases at J, with 12 bases between. This CDR3 spans 12 amino acids. Germline V gives CDR1 MNHEY, CDR2 SMNVEV (reference sequence). CDR3 nucleotide sequence: TGTGCCAGCAGCCCGGGGCTTAATGAAGCTTTCTTT. This sequence encodes CASSPGLNEAFF.

The chain combines TRBV5-6 with TRBJ1-6; 8 nucleotides align to TRBD1. V trimming: 0 bases; J trimming: 10 bases; junction bases outside the gene matches: 6. The CDR3 is 15 residues long. From germline, CDR1 is SGHDT and CDR2 YYEEEE. This CDR3 is CASSLDRGEGSPLHF. The DNA of the CDR3 is TGTGCCAGCAGCTTGGACAGGGGGGAGGGCTCACCCCTCCACTTT. Full variable domain (rest looked up from reference TRBV5-6 and TRBJ1-6): DAGVTQSPTHLIKTRGQQVTLRCSPKSGHDTVSWYQQALGQGPQFIFQYYEEEERQRGNFPDRFSGHQFPNYSSELNVNALLLGDSALYLCASSLDRGEGSPLHFGNGTRLTVT.

CDR3 sequence reads: CASAPRIMNTEAFF. CDR3 sequence (DNA): TGTGCCAGCGCGCCGCGAATCATGAACACTGAAGCTTTCTTT. V is TRBV9 and J is TRBJ1-1; D gene ambiguous. This CDR3 contains 14 residues. The V and J ends lost 7 bases and 0 bases respectively, with 13 bases between them. Germline V gives CDR1 SGDLS, CDR2 YYNGEE.